Listed below are T cell receptor beta chains from one sample, sequenced in a study of response to subunit inactivated influenza vaccine. Each CDR3 protein is one row after TCRdb ran MiXCR on the RT-PCR reads. The sample yields around 540,000 distinct CDR3 sequences, roughly 12% seen once. The source material was PBMCs from blood, sampled on the day of vaccination. All receptors come from a man aged 45 to 65 who received an inactivated influenza vaccine. The CDR3 runs from the conserved cysteine through the conserved F or W. A D gene is named only where the DNA matches it firmly. Clone size is shown for a subset of rows, as once, few, many or a class of expanded clone.

v_call	j_call	d_call	clone_size	cdr3_aa	cdr3_nt
TRBV7-2	TRBJ2-1	TRBD2	many	CASSLTSRAGEQFF	TGTGCCAGCAGCCTGACTAGCAGGGCCGGTGAGCAGTTCTTC
TRBV7-2	TRBJ1-4	-	few	CASTPGGYFATNEKLFF	TGTGCCAGTACCCCCGGAGGCTACTTCGCAACTAATGAAAAACTGTTTTTT
TRBV18	TRBJ2-5	-	-	CASSPGGYGYQETQYF	TGTGCCAGCTCACCAGGAGGGTACGGGTACCAAGAGACCCAGTACTTC
TRBV4-3	TRBJ2-7	TRBD1	few	CASSQKTQGMFPQYF	TGCGCCAGCAGCCAAAAAACACAGGGGATGTTTCCTCAGTACTTC
TRBV5-1	TRBJ2-7	TRBD2	-	CASSLRGTNSYEQYF	TGCGCCAGCAGCTTGAGAGGGACTAACTCCTACGAGCAGTACTTC
TRBV7-3	TRBJ2-2	TRBD2	-	CASSLIPGLADHGELFF	TGTGCCAGCAGCTTAATACCGGGACTAGCGGATCACGGGGAGCTGTTTTTT
TRBV20-1	TRBJ1-5	-	few	CSARNPQGQKSPQHF	TGCAGTGCTAGAAACCCCCAGGGCCAAAAATCGCCCCAGCATTTT
TRBV29-1	TRBJ2-7	TRBD2	few	CSGTSATHEQYF	TGCAGTGGCACTAGCGCCACCCACGAGCAGTACTTC
TRBV6-5	TRBJ2-1	TRBD1	-	CASSSTGGTYNEQFF	TGTGCCAGCAGTTCCACAGGGGGCACCTACAATGAGCAGTTCTTC
TRBV28	TRBJ2-2	-	-	CASSFTGRDGELFF	TGTGCCAGCAGTTTTACGGGGCGGGACGGGGAGCTGTTTTTT
TRBV5-1	TRBJ2-5	-	few	CASGTGAGSQETQYF	TGCGCCAGCGGCACCGGGGCAGGGTCGCAAGAGACCCAGTACTTC
TRBV7-9	TRBJ2-1	-	few	CASSYPPGHRGYNEQFF	TGTGCCAGCAGCTACCCTCCGGGCCACCGGGGTTACAATGAGCAGTTCTTC
TRBV5-4	TRBJ2-5	TRBD1	-	CASSNPGQGWTQYF	TGTGCCAGCAGCAATCCGGGACAGGGTTGGACCCAGTACTTC
TRBV9	TRBJ1-3	TRBD1	many	CASSVSQGASGGNTIYF	TGTGCCAGCAGCGTGTCCCAGGGGGCGTCGGGTGGAAACACCATATATTTT
TRBV10-3	TRBJ2-3	TRBD2	few	CAIRITSGGRHTQYF	TGTGCCATCAGAATTACTAGCGGGGGGAGGCATACGCAGTATTTT
TRBV10-2	TRBJ2-5	-	-	CASSERLKETQYF	TGCGCCAGCAGTGAAAGGTTGAAAGAGACCCAGTACTTC
TRBV7-3	TRBJ2-7	TRBD2	-	CASSDGLAGPYEQYF	TGTGCCAGCAGCGACGGACTAGCGGGTCCATACGAGCAGTACTTC
TRBV7-9	TRBJ1-6	-	-	CASSLDGPQGSPLHF	TGTGCCAGCAGCTTGGATGGGCCCCAAGGTTCACCCCTCCACTTT
TRBV7-9	TRBJ2-2	-	-	CASRKTAVEGRELFF	TGTGCCAGCAGAAAGACGGCAGTCGAGGGGAGGGAGCTGTTTTTT
TRBV6-2/TRBV6-3	TRBJ2-7	-	-	CASSYGGQLYEQYF	TGTGCCAGCAGTTACGGGGGACAACTCTACGAGCAGTACTTC
TRBV7-2	TRBJ2-5	TRBD2	-	CASSLGTGTSGQETQYF	TGTGCCAGCAGCCTAGGGACCGGGACTAGCGGCCAAGAGACCCAGTACTTC
TRBV5-1	TRBJ2-7	TRBD2	-	CASSSSPGTSGSSSEQYF	TGCGCCAGCAGCTCCTCGCCCGGGACTAGCGGGAGTTCGAGCGAGCAGTACTTC
TRBV7-8	TRBJ1-4	-	few	CASSSLRGNPNEKLFF	TGTGCCAGCAGCTCTCTCAGGGGCAACCCTAATGAAAAACTGTTTTTT